Described below is a single TCR beta chain sequence and its context. This entry is derived from a study of blood T cell repertoires in COVID-19. Study context: Collection of acute and convalescent COVID-19 samples took place in the United States, Italy and Spain.

Libraries were prepared by immunoSEQ multiplex PCR; TCRdb keeps only in-frame clonotypes and omits some of them. Of just under 150,000 clones detected, around nine tenths appear once; the ten largest clones hold roughly 8%. The CDR3 runs to 15 residues. Trimming left V 6 bases short and J 3 bases short, with 14 bases between. Germline V gene sequence: CDR1 MNHEY, CDR2 SVGAGI. The receptor was derived from a woman aged 45-60 years with active or convalescent COVID-19. Sequencing input: peripheral blood. The chain employs TRBV6-5 and TRBJ1-4; unclear D gene. DNA for the CDR3: TGTGCCAGCAGGCCAGTGGCTGTGTCTAATGAAAAACTGTTTTTT. Amino acid sequence: CASRPVAVSNEKLFF.